This TCR beta chain originates from a study of cytomegalovirus exposure and HLA in healthy donors. As for this clone: Its target is not known.

Notes on the study in general: In a later analysis, several top co-occurrence clusters appeared linked to parvovirus B19, influenza, CMV and Epstein-Barr virus. Another analysis was done later, and it associated more than 15,000 TCR beta sequences with HLA alleles at 0.05 false discovery rate.

The PCR made use of 60 Vbeta and 13 Jbeta primers. Data came from immunoSEQ multiplex PCR; TCRdb stores just in-frame clones and leaves some out. The repertoire holds about 150,000 clones, with around 83% as singletons. The germline V gene encodes CDR1 SGDLS and CDR2 YYNGEE. V lost 4 bases to trimming and J lost 0 bases; unmatched junction nucleotides: 6. The CDR3 length is 16 residues. V and J are TRBV9 and TRBJ1-3; 8 bases align to TRBD1. This clonotype was obtained from a woman aged 45-65 years in good health and CMV-seropositive. Sequencing used PBMCs. CDR3 sequence: CASSPRTGNSGNTIYF. CDR3 bases: TGTGCCAGCAGCCCCCGGACAGGGAACTCTGGAAACACCATATATTTT. Looking up the rest from reference TRBV9 and TRBJ1-3 gives the full variable domain: DSGVTQTPKHLITATGQRVTLRCSPRSGDLSVYWYQQSLDQGLQFLIQYYNGEERAKGNILERFSAQQFPDLHSELNLSSLELGDSALYFCASSPRTGNSGNTIYFGEGSWLTVV.